This TCR beta chain was identified in a study of metastatic and nonmetastatic thyroid tumors. Study as a whole: Across blood and tumor or nodule tissue, repertoires from malignant and benign thyroid patients were compared with one another.

This clone was counted many times. This CDR3 comprises 15 residues. The V end lost 1 base, the J end lost 1 base, and 10 bases lay between the germline ends. No treatment of any kind had been given to any patient before thyroid surgery. TCRdb reassembled clones from the PCR reads with MiXCR. The sample carries tens of thousands of clones, about 15% recorded once. The sequenced sample was blood. The TCR sequence derives from a female donor with papillary thyroid cancer or a benign thyroid nodule (not recorded which). Some clones in this sample may be carry-over from other donors' samples. This chain links TRBV12-3 or TRBV12-4 with TRBJ1-1; no definite D call. The CDR3 DNA reads as TGTGCCAGCAGTTTAGAACCCCGCGCGAACACTGAAGCTTTCTTT. Translating gives CASSLEPRANTEAFF.